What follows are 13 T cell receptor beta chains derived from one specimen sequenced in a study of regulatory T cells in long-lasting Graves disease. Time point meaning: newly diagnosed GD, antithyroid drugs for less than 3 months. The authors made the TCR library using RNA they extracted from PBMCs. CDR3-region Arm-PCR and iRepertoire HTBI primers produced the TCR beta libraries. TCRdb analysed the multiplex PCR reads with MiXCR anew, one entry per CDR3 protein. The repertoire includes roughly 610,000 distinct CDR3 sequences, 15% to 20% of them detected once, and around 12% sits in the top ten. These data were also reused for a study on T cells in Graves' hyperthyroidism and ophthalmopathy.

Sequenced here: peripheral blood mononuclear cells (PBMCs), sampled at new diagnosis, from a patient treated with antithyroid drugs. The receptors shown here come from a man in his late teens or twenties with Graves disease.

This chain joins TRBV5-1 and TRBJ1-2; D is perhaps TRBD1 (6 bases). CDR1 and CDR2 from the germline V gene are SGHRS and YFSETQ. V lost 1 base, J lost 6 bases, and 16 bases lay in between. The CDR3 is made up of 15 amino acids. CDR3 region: CASSLSLQGSDGYTF. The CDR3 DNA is TGCGCCAGCAGCTTGAGTCTACAGGGTAGTGATGGCTACACCTTC.

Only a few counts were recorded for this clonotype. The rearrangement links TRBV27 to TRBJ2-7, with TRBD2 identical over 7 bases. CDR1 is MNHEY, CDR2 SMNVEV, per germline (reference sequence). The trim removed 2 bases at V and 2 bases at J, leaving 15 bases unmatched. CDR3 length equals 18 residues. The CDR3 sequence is CASSLPPKSPGLPYEQYF. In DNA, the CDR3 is TGTGCCAGCAGTTTACCTCCGAAATCCCCGGGACTACCCTACGAGCAGTACTTC.

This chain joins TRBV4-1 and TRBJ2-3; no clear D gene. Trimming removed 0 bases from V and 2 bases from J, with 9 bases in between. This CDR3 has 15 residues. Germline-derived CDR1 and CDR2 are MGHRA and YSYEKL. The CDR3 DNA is TGCGCCAGCAGCCAAGAAGGGCCGTTCACAGATACGCAGTATTTT. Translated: CASSQEGPFTDTQYF.

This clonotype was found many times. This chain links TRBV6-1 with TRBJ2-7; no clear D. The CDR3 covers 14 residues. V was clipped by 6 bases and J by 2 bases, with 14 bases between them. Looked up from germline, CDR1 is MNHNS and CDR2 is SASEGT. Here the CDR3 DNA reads TGTGCCAGCAGACAACACGGAAGCCCCTACGAGCAGTACTTC. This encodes CASRQHGSPYEQYF.

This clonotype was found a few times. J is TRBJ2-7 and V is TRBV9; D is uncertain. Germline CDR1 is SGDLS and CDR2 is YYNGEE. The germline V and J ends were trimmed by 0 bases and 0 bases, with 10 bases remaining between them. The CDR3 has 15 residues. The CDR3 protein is CASSVDPTSSYEQYF. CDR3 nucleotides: TGTGCCAGCAGCGTAGATCCGACAAGCTCCTACGAGCAGTACTTC.

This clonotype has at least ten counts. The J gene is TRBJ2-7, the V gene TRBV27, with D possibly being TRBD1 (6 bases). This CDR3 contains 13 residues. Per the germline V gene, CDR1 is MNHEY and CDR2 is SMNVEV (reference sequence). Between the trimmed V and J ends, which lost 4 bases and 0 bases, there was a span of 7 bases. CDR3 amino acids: CASSYRDSYEQYF. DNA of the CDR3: TGTGCCAGCAGTTACAGGGACTCCTACGAGCAGTACTTC.

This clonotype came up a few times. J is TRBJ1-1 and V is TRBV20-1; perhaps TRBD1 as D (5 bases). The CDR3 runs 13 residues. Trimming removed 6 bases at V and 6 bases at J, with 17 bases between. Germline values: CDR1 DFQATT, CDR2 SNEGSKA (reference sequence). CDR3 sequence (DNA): TGCAGTGCGGACCCCAAGAGGGGATCTGAAGCTTTCTTT. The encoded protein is CSADPKRGSEAFF.

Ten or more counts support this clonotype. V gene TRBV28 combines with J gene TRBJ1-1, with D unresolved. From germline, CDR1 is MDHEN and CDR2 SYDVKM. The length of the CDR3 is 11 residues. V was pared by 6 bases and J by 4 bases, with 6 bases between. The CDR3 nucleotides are TGTGCCAGCAGCTTAACCACTGAAGCTTTCTTT. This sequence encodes CASSLTTEAFF.

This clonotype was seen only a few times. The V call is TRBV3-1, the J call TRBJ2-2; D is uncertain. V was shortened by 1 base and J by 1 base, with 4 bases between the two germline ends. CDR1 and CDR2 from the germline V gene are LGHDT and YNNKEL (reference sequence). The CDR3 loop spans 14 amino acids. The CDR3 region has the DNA TGTGCCAGCAGCCAAGTGGGGAACACCGGGGAGCTGTTTTTT. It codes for CASSQVGNTGELFF. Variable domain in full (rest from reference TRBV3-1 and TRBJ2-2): DTAVSQTPKYLVTQMGNDKSIKCEQNLGHDTMYWYKQDSKKFLKIMFSYNNKELIINETVPNRFSPKSPDKAHLNLHINSLELGDSAVYFCASSQVGNTGELFFGEGSRLTVL.

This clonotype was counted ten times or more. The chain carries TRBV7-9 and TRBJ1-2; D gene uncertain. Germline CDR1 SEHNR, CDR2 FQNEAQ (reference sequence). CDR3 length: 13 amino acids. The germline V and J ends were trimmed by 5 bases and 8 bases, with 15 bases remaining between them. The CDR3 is CASSPLTGRGYTF. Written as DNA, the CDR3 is TGTGCCAGCAGCCCCCTTACGGGCCGGGGCTACACCTTC.

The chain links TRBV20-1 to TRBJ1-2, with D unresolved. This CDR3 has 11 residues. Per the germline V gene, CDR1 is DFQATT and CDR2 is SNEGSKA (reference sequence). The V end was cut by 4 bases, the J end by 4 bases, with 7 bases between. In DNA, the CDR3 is TGCAGTGCTATCAGTCCCTATGGCTACACCTTC. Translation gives CSAISPYGYTF.

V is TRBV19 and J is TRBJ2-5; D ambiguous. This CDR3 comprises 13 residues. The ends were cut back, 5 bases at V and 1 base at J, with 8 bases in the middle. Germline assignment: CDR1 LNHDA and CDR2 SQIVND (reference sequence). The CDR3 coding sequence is TGTGCCAGTAGTTCCCAACCCCAAGAGACCCAGTACTTC. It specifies CASSSQPQETQYF.

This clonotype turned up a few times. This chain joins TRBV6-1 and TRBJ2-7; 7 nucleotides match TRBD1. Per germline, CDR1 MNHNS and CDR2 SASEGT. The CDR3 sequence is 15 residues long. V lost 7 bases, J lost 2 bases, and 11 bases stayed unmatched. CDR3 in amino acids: CASTYFDRETYEQYF. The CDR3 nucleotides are TGTGCCAGCACCTACTTCGACAGGGAAACCTACGAGCAGTACTTC.